This T cell receptor (beta chain) was retrieved from a study of blood T cell repertoires in COVID-19. This table comes from immunoSEQ multiplex PCR, and its TCRdb copy is limited to in-frame clones, with some not included. The table has over 600,000 clones, 75% to 90% seen once. The CDR3 is 15 amino acids. V lost 3 bases, J lost 1 base, and 2 bases stayed unmatched. Looked up from germline, CDR1 is SGHDT and CDR2 is YYEEEE. The V gene is TRBV5-6, the J gene TRBJ1-5; 9 bases map to TRBD1. The sequence was collected from a woman between 18 and 30 years old with acute or convalescent COVID-19. The sample was peripheral blood. This CDR3 is CASSSGTGSNQPQHF. CDR3 bases: TGTGCCAGCAGCTCCGGGACAGGGAGCAATCAGCCCCAGCATTTT.